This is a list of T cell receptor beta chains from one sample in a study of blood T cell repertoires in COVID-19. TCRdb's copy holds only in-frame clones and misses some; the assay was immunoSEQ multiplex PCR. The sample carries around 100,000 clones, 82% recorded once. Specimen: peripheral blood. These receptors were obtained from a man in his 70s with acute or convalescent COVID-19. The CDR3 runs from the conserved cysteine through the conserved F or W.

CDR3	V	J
CASSVVASGASGELFF	TRBV9	TRBJ2-2
CASSLYGRGKGYEQYF	TRBV28	TRBJ2-7
CASSRTLGGNQPQHF	TRBV5-6	TRBJ1-5
CASSKVFRLAGVETQYF	TRBV21-1	TRBJ2-5
CASSPMSKEARSYTF	TRBV18	TRBJ1-2
CASKGQTHSTDTQYF	TRBV6-5	TRBJ2-3
CASSSTGGAHEQFF	TRBV10-1	TRBJ2-1
CASSGTGGTGNTIYF	TRBV6-5	TRBJ1-3
CASSPSTGNTGELFF	TRBV11-3	TRBJ2-2
CSVEDLRLKNIQYF	TRBV29-1	TRBJ2-4
CASSLGSGINEKLFF	TRBV5-1	TRBJ1-4
CASTFSAGQTNSPLHF	TRBV11-2	TRBJ1-6
CASSRRDRGNEQFF	TRBV13	TRBJ2-1
CASSPGTGVNEKLFF	TRBV18	TRBJ1-4
CASGSTGVDTGELFF	TRBV12-5	TRBJ2-2
CASSPGQGGQPQHF	TRBV18	TRBJ1-5
CASSTTGANTGELFF	TRBV19	TRBJ2-2
CASTLGGVQPQHF	TRBV19	TRBJ1-5
CASSVEAEANTEAFF	TRBV9	TRBJ1-1
CASSPGGVPHEQYF	TRBV11-3	TRBJ2-7
CASSESAVDEQYF	TRBV6-1	TRBJ2-7
CASSRTPESGANVLTF	TRBV5-1	TRBJ2-6
CASSQKLAGGYNEQFF	TRBV5-5	TRBJ2-1
CATSDPGTRKSHEQFF	TRBV24-1	TRBJ2-1
CASSFRTPLHF	TRBV28	TRBJ1-6
CASSADRGLGNTIYF	TRBV2	TRBJ1-3
CASSRRGPSGNTIYF	TRBV6-5	TRBJ1-3
CASSQAVSNQPQHF	TRBV3-1/TRBV3-2	TRBJ1-5
CASSLGAGENSPLHF	TRBV5-1	TRBJ1-6
CASSSIAGTDTQYF	TRBV5-1	TRBJ2-3
CASSLAPQGAHTEQFF	TRBV5-4	TRBJ2-1
CASSDNRAQPQHF	TRBV2	TRBJ1-5
CASSGAQGSYNSPLHF	TRBV5-4	TRBJ1-6
CASSPGTGWSNEKLFF	TRBV18	TRBJ1-4
CASSLRVTGGTEAFF	TRBV5-1	TRBJ1-1